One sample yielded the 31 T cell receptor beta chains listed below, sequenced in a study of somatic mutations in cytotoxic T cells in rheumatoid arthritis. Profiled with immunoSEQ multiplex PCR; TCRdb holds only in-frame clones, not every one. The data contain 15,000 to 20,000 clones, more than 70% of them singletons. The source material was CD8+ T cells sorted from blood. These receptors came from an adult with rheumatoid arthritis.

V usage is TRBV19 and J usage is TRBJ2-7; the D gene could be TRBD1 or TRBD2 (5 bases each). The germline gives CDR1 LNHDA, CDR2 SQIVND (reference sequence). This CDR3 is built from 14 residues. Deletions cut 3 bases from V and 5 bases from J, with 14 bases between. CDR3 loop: CASSIGASSHEQYF. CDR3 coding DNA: TGTGCCAGTAGTATCGGGGCATCTAGCCACGAGCAGTACTTC. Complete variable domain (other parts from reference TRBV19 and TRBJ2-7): DGGITQSPKYLFRKEGQNVTLSCEQNLNHDAMYWYRQDPGQGLRLIYYSQIVNDFQKGDIAEGYSVSREKKESFPLTVTSAQKNPTAFYLCASSIGASSHEQYFGPGTRLTVT.

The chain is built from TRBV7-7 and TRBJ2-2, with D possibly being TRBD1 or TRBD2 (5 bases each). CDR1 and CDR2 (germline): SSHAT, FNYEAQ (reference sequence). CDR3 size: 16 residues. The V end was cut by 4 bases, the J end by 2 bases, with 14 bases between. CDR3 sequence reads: CASSSPRGVNTGELFF. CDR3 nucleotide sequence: TGTGCCAGCAGCTCGCCTAGGGGAGTAAACACCGGGGAGCTGTTTTTT.

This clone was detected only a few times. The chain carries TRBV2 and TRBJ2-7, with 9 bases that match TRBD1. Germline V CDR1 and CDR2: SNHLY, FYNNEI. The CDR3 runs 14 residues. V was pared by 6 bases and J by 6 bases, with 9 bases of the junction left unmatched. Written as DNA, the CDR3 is TGTGCCAGCAGCGCCGGGACAGGGAGGTCCGAGCAGTACTTC. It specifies CASSAGTGRSEQYF.

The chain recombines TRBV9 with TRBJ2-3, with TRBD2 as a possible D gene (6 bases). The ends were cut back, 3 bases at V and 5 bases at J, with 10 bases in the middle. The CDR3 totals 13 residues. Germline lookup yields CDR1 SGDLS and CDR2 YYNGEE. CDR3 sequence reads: CASSAWEEDTQYF. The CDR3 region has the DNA TGTGCCAGCAGCGCGTGGGAGGAAGATACGCAGTATTTT.

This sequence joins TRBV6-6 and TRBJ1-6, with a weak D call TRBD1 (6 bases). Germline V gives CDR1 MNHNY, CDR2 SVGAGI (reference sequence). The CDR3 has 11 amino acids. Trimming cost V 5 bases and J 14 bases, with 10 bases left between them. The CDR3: CASSQGRALHF. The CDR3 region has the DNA TGTGCCAGCAGTCAGGGGCGAGCCCTCCACTTT.

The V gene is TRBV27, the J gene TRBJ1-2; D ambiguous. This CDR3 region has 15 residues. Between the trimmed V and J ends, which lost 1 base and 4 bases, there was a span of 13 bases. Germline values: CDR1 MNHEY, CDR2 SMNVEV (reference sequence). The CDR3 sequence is CASSLYPGSAYGYTF. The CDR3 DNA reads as TGTGCCAGCAGTTTATACCCCGGCTCAGCCTATGGCTACACCTTC.

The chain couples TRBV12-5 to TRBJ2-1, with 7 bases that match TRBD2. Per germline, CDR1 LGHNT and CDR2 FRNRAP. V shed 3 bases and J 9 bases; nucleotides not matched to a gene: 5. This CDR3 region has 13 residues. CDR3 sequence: CASGFTTGGEQFF. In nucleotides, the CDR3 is TGTGCTAGTGGTTTTACCACGGGAGGTGAGCAGTTCTTC.

CDR3 nucleotide sequence: TGTGCCAGTAAACGACAGGGGGTTTCGAAAGAGACCCAGTACTTC. Protein sequence: CASKRQGVSKETQYF. This chain connects TRBV19 to TRBJ2-5; 9 nucleotides align to TRBD1. The junction had 9 bases not matched to a gene; V was cut back by 7 bases and J by 3 bases. Germline-derived CDR1 and CDR2 are LNHDA and SQIVND (reference sequence). CDR3 size: 15 residues.

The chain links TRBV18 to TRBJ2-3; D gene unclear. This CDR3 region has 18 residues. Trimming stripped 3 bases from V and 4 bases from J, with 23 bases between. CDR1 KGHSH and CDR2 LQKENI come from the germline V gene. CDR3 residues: CASSPGLTGPYRADTQYF. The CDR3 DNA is TGTGCCAGCTCACCGGGTCTCACCGGCCCCTATCGGGCAGATACGCAGTATTTT.

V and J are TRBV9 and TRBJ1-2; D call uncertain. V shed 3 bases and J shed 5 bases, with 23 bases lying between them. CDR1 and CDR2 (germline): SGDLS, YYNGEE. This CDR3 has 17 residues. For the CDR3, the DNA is TGTGCCAGCAGCGGAGCCCCGGACCAGACCGGAATGTATGGCTACACCTTC. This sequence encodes CASSGAPDQTGMYGYTF.

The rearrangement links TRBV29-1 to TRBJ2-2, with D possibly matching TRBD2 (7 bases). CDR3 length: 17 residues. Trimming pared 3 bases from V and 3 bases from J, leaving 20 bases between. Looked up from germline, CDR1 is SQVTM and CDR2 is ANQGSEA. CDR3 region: CSVEGFGGGSDTGELFF. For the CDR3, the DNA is TGCAGCGTTGAGGGTTTTGGCGGGGGCTCGGACACCGGGGAGCTGTTTTTT.

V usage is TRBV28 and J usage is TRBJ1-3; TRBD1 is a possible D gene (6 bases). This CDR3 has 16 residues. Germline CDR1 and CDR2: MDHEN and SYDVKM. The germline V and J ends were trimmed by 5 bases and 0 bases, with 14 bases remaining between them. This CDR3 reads CASSPWTDNSGNTIYF. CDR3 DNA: TGTGCCAGCAGTCCATGGACAGACAACTCTGGAAACACCATATATTTT.

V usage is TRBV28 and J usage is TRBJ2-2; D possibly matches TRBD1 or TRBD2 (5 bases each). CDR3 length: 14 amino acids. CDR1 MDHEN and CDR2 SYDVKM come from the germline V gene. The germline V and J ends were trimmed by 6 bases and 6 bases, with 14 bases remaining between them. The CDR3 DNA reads TGTGCCAGCAGACCGGGGACGGACCCCGGGGAGCTGTTTTTT. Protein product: CASRPGTDPGELFF.

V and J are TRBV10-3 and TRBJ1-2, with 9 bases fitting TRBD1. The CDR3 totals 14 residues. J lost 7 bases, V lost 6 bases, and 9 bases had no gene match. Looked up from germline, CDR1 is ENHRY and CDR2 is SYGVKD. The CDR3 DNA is TGTGCCATCAGGGGACAGGGAGGTATGGTTGGCTACACCTTC. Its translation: CAIRGQGGMVGYTF.

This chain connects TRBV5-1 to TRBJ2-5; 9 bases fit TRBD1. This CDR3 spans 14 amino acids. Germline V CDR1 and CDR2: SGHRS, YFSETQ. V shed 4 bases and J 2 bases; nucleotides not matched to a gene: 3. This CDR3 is CASSQGQGQETQYF. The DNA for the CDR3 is TGCGCCAGCAGCCAGGGACAGGGACAAGAGACCCAGTACTTC.

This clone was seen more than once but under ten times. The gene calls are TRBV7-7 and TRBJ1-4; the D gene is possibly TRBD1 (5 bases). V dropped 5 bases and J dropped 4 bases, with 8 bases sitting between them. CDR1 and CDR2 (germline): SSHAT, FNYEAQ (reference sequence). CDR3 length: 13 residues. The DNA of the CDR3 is TGTGCCAGCAGCGAAGGGGTTAATGAAAAACTGTTTTTT. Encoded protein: CASSEGVNEKLFF.

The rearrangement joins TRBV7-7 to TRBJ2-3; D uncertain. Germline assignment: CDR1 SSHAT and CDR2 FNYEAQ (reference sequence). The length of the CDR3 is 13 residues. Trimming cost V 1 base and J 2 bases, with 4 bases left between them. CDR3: CASSLVLTDTQYF. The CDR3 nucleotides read TGTGCCAGCAGCTTAGTGCTCACAGATACGCAGTATTTT.

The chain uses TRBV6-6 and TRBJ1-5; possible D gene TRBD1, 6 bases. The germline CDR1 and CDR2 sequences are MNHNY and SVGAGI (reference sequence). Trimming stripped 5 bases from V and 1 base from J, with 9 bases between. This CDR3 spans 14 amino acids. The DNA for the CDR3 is TGTGCCAGCAGTCCTGACAGGAGCAATCAGCCCCAGCATTTT. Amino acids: CASSPDRSNQPQHF.

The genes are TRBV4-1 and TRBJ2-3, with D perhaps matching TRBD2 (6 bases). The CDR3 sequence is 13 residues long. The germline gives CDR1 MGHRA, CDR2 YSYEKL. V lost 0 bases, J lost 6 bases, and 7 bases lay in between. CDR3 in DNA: TGCGCCAGCAGCCAAGAGGGGAGGGATACGCAGTATTTT. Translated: CASSQEGRDTQYF.

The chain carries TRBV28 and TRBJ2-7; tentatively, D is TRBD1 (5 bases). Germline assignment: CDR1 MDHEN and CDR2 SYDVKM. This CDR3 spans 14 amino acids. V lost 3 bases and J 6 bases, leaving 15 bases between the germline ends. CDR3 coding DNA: TGTGCCAGCAGTTTTCGCAGGGCCCGTTCCGAGCAGTACTTC. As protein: CASSFRRARSEQYF.

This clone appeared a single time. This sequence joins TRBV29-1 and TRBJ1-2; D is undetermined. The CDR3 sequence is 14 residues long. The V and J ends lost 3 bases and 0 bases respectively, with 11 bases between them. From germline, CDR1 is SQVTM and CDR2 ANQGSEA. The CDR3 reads CSVDVARSNYGYTF. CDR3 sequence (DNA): TGCAGCGTTGATGTAGCCAGGTCTAACTATGGCTACACCTTC.

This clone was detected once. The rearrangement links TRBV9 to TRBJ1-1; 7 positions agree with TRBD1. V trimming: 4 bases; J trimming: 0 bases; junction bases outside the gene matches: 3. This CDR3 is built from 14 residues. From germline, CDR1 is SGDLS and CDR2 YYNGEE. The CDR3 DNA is TGTGCCAGCAGCTACGGACAGGTGAACACTGAAGCTTTCTTT. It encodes CASSYGQVNTEAFF.

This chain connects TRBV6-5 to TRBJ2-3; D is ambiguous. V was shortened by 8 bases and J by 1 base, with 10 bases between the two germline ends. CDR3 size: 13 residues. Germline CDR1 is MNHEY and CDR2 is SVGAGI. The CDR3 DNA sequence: TGTGCCAGCGCAGCATTGGGCACAGATACGCAGTATTTT. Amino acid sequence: CASAALGTDTQYF.

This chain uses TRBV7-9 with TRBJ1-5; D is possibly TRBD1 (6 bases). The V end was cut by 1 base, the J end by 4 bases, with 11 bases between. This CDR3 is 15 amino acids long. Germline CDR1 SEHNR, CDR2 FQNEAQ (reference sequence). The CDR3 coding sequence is TGTGCCAGCAGCTTAGGGACACAGGGAAATCAGCCCCAGCATTTT. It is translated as CASSLGTQGNQPQHF.

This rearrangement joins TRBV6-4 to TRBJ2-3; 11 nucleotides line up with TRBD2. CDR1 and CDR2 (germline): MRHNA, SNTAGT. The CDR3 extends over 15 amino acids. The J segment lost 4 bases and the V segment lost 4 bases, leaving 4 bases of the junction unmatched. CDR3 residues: CASSGVAGGPDTQYF. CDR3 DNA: TGTGCCAGCAGTGGGGTAGCGGGGGGGCCAGATACGCAGTATTTT.

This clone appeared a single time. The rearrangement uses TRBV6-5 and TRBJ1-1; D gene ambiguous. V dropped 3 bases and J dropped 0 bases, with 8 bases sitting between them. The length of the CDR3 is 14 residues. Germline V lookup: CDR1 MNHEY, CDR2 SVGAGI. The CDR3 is CASSYSGMNTEAFF. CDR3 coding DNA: TGTGCCAGCAGTTATAGTGGAATGAACACTGAAGCTTTCTTT.

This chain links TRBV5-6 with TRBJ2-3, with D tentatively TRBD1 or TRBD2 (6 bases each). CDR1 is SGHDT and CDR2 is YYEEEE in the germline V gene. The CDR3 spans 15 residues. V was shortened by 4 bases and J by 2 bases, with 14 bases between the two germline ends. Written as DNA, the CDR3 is TGTGCCAGCAGCCTTCGGGGGCGGGACACAGATACGCAGTATTTT. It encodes CASSLRGRDTDTQYF.

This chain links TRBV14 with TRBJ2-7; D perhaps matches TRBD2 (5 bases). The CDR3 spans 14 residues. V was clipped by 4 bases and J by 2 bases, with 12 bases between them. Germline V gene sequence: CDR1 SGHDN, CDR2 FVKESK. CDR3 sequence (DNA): TGTGCCAGCAGCCGCGGGTTTCCTCCCTACGAGCAGTACTTC. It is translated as CASSRGFPPYEQYF. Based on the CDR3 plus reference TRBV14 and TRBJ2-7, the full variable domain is EAGVTQFPSHSVIEKGQTVTLRCDPISGHDNLYWYRRVMGKEIKFLLHFVKESKQDESGMPNNRFLAERTGGTYSTLKVQPAELEDSGVYFCASSRGFPPYEQYFGPGTRLTVT.

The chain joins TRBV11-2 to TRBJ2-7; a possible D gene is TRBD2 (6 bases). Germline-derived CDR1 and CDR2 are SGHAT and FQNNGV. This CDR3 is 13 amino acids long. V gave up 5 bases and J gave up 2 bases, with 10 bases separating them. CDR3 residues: CASSRGLPYEQYF. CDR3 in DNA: TGTGCCAGCAGCCGCGGACTACCCTACGAGCAGTACTTC.

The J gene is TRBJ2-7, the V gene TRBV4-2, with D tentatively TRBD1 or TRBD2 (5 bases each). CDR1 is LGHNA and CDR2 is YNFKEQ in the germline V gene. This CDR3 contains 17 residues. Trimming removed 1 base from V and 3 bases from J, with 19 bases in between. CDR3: CASSQAQGEPPGYEQYF. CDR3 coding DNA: TGTGCCAGCAGCCAAGCTCAAGGGGAGCCTCCTGGCTACGAGCAGTACTTC.

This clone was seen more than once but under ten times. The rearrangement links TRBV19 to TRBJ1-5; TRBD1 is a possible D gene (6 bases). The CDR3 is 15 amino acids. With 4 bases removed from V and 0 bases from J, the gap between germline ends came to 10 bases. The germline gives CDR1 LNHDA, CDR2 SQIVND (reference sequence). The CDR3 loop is CASSRGRGSNQPQHF. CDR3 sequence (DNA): TGTGCCAGTAGTAGGGGCAGGGGTAGCAATCAGCCCCAGCATTTT.